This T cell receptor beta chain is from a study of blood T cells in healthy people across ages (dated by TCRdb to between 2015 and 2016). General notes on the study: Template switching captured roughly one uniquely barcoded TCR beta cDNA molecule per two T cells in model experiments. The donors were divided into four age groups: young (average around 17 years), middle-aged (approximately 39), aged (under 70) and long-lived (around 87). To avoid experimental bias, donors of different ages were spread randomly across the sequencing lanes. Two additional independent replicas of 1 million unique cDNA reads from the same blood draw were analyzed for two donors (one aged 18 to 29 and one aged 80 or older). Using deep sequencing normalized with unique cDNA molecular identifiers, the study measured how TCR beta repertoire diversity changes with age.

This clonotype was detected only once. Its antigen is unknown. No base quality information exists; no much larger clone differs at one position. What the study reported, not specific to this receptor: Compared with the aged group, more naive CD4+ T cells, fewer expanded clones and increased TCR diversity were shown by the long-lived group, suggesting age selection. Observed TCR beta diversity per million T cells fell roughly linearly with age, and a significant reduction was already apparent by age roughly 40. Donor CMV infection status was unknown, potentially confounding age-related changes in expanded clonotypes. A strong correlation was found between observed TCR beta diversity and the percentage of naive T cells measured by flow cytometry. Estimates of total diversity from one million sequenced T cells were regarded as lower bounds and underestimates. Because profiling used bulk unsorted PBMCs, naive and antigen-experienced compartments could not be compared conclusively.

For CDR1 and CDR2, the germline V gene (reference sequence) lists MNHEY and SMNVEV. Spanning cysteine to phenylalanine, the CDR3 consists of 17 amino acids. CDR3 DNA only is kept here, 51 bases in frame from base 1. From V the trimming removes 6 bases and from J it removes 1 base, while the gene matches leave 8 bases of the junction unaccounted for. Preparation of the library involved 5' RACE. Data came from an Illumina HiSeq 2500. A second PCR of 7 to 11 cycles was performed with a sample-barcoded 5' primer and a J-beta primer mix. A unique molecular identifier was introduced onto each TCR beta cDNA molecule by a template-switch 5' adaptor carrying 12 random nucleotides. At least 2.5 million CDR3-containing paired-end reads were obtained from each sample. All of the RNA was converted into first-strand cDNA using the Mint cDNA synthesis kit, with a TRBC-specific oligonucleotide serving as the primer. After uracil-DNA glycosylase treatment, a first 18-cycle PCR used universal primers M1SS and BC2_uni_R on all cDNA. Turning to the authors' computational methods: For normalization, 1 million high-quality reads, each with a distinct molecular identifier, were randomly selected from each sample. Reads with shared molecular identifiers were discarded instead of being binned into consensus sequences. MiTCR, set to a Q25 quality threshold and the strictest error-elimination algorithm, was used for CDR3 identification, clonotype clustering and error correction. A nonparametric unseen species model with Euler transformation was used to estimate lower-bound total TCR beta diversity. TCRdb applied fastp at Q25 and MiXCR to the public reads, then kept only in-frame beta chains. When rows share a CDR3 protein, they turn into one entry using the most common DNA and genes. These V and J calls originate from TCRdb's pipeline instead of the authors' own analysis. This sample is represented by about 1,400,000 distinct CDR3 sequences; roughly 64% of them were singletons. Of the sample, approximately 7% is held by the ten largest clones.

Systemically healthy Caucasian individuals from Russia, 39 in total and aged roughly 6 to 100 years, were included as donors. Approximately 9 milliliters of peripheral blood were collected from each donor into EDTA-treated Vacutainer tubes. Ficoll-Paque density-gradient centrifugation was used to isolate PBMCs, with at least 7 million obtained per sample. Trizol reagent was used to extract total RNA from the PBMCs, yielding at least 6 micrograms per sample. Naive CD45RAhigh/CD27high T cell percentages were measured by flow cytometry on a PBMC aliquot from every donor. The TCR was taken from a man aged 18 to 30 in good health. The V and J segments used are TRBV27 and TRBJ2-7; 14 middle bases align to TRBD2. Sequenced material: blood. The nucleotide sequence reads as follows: TGTGCCAGCAGCCCGGGACTAGCGGGAGAGTCATCCTACGAGCAGTACTTC. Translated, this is CASSPGLAGESSYEQYF.